This section outlines one TCR beta chain sequence together with its context. Its cognate antigen has yet to be identified. Base quality data are lacking; no much larger clone is found one base away. This record comes from a study of long-term antiretroviral therapy in people with HIV (dated by TCRdb to between 2021 and 2024). Looking at the study overall: The earliest samples were collected about a decade before the 2015 WHO recommendation for immediate ART, when ART was typically delayed until CD4 counts fell. This retrospective serial study examined whether starting ART and sustained HIV suppression were associated with changes in the composition and diversity of the TRB repertoire in peripheral blood. The cohort contributed 150 to 200 cryopreserved PBMC samples from around 30 adults with confirmed HIV infection, collected serially over a mean of about 6 years (range 1-12). Among the approximately 30 participants with HIV, around ten were female. No cross-contamination during QIAcube processing was seen in test extractions of a monoclonal T-cell line run alongside roughly 35 polyclonal samples.

Inclusion was restricted to participants for whom at least one PBMC sample before ART initiation and at least two post-ART samples were available. Every participant with HIV received treatment in the United States of America. Before DNA extraction, cryopreserved samples containing roughly 0.85-11 million PBMC were thawed and washed. At the time of the earliest PBMC sample, participants with HIV were aged between about 20 and 54 years. PBMC samples from each participant spanned 1-4 timepoints before ART initiation and 2-8 timepoints after ART initiation, with a median of 7 samples. Serial HIV viral load, CD4+ T-cell count, ART history and demographic data were obtained for every participant. Using a Qiagen kit on a QIAcube, genomic DNA was extracted from unsorted PBMC, with samples processed in batches of 12. Trimming leaves V shorter by 4 bases and J shorter by 6 bases, with the junction holding 12 bases beyond the gene matches. CDR1 and CDR2 are read off the germline V gene as SGHRS and YFSETQ. CDR3 length: 16 amino acids, cysteine to phenylalanine. Left in the record is the CDR3 DNA by itself, 48 bases read in frame from the first base.

Sequencing of the TRB variable region was done with the immunoSEQ hsTCRB v3.0 assay at survey level resolution. TRB sequencing targeted a depth of about 35,000-50,000 T-cell genomes per sample. Pooled TRB libraries were sequenced on an Illumina MiSeq with a v3 150-cycle kit. Regarding the original processing steps: Repertoire analysis was run in R within a reproducible Nextflow workflow that covered QC, data transformation and analysis. LymphoSeq2, an R package for exploring AIRR-Seq data, was used to implement the custom analyses. A few samples that produced fewer than 5000 total TRB sequences were removed, so 190 or so HIV repertoires were analyzed. Among the 190 or so HIV repertoires that were kept, almost 60 were collected before ART initiation and around 130 were collected after ART initiation. Repertoires were downsampled to 5000 TRB nucleotide sequences, with summary statistics averaged over 100 downsampling iterations. TRB sequences were retained for analysis only if CDR3 regions of at least seven amino acids were present. A Shannon entropy-derived clonality score and the Gini coefficient were used to measure diversity. In repertoire networks, the top 5000 CDR3 amino acid sequences were linked whenever an edit distance of one separated two sequences. For TRB CDR3 amino acid sequences, GLIPH2 was used to predict antigen specificity groups and MHC restriction. To flag known associations with CMV, EBV, HIV or tissue antigens, CDR3 amino acid sequences were compared against VDJdb and McPAS-TCR. Pre-ART, post-ART and control groups were compared with Wilcoxon signed-rank tests and Holm-Bonferroni correction. TCRdb holds this immuneACCESS table with in-frame rearrangements only. Some clones are missing; in checked studies, unresolved V genes explain under half, and the rest has no known cause. That table gives V, J and clone size, and the DNA gave D and trimming. The sample table records 20,000 to 25,000 clones; approximately 80% of these occur just once. Of the sample, roughly 5.9% is held by the ten largest clones.

Overall study results and their limits: Because PBMC availability was limited, only the TCR beta chain was sequenced, with no alpha chain pairing. Starting ART was linked to a significant rise in TRB diversity, yet even with long-term ART the diversity remained significantly lower than in transplant donor controls. Inferences about post-ART repertoire changes are limited because no data were available on ART adherence, viral resistance or therapy changes. Because pre-ART samples had limited cell numbers, unsorted PBMC were profiled rather than sorted CD4+ and CD8+ T cells. Compared with controls, HIV repertoires had narrower CDR3 length ranges, and the network structure pointed to an antigen-experienced repertoire that shifted only slightly toward naive after ART. The samples span the years 2004 to 2017, and the ART regimens used at that time may not be as effective as current regimens. At every time point, the repertoire was dominated by expanded TRB clones first identified before ART initiation, although this dominance fluctuated and, in many PLHIV, declined after ART.

This material consisted of unsorted PBMCs, taken 0.2 years after starting antiretroviral therapy. The receptor's source is a woman in her twenties or thirties with HIV. This sequence uses TRBV5-1 and TRBJ2-2, and TRBD2 matches 7 of the central bases. In nucleotides, the sequence is TGCGCCAGCAGCATGCGGACCGGGACTACGTCCGGGGAGCTGTTTTTT. Translated, it gives CASSMRTGTTSGELFF.